The 30 T cell receptor beta chains reported below all come from one sample, sequenced in a study of T cell repertoires in aging, cancer and after chemotherapy. The template was genomic DNA from peripheral blood, not RNA. A mixed TRB-A/B primer pool amplified rearranged TRB by multiplex touch-down PCR. TCRdb ran MiXCR on the multiplex PCR reads and lists one entry per CDR3 protein. This table holds thousands of distinct CDR3 sequences, just under 30% found once. The sample was blood. These receptors were taken from a human donor in good health.

This clonotype was seen only a few times. The chain carries TRBV5-1 and TRBJ2-5; perhaps TRBD1 as D (5 bases). V was shortened by 9 bases and J by 0 bases, with 12 bases between the two germline ends. The germline V gene has CDR1 SGHRS and CDR2 YFSETQ. The CDR3 spans 13 residues. CDR3 sequence reads: CATSIRDQETQYF. In nucleotides, the CDR3 is TGCGCCACCTCAATCAGGGACCAAGAGACCCAGTACTTC.

The chain employs TRBV6-6 and TRBJ1-1, with D unresolved. This CDR3 comprises 13 residues. The V end lost 0 bases, the J end lost 8 bases, and 10 bases lay between the germline ends. CDR1 is MNHNY, CDR2 SVGAGI, per germline (reference sequence). The CDR3 protein is CASSYSSMGEAFF. CDR3 nucleotide sequence: TGTGCCAGCAGTTACTCTTCCATGGGGGAAGCTTTCTTT.

The V and J genes are TRBV6-2 or TRBV6-3 and TRBJ1-1; D uncertain. The CDR3 has 13 amino acids. Trimming removed 6 bases from V and 3 bases from J, with 11 bases in between. Germline loops: CDR1 MNHEY, CDR2 SVGEGT. CDR3 bases: TGTGCCAGCAGCCTCGACAAATACACTGAAGCTTTCTTT. It translates to CASSLDKYTEAFF.

By sample fraction, this clonotype is medium-sized. The rearrangement links TRBV27 to TRBJ2-7, with 8 bases matching TRBD2. This CDR3 is built from 13 residues. V was pared by 3 bases and J by 6 bases, with 4 bases of the junction left unmatched. Germline loops: CDR1 MNHEY, CDR2 SMNVEV (reference sequence). The CDR3 loop is CASSLGLVGEQYF. In DNA, the CDR3 is TGTGCCAGCAGTTTGGGACTAGTGGGCGAGCAGTACTTC.

V and J are TRBV30 and TRBJ1-1; D is unclear. CDR1 is GTSNPN, CDR2 SVGIG, per germline (reference sequence). The CDR3 has 12 amino acids. V was shortened by 1 base and J by 3 bases, with 6 bases between the two germline ends. DNA for the CDR3: TGTGCCTGGAGTGACATGTACACTGAAGCTTTCTTT. Residues: CAWSDMYTEAFF. Looking up the rest from reference TRBV30 and TRBJ1-1 gives the full variable domain: SQTIHQWPATLVQPVGSPLSLECTVEGTSNPNLYWYRQAAGRGLQLLFYSVGIGQISSEVPQNLSASRPQDRQFILSSKKLLLSDSGFYLCAWSDMYTEAFFGQGTRLTVV.

J is TRBJ2-2 and V is TRBV28, with 7 bases that match TRBD1. CDR3 size: 17 residues. CDR1 and CDR2 from the germline V gene are MDHEN and SYDVKM. The trim removed 4 bases at V and 4 bases at J, leaving 12 bases unmatched. Here the CDR3 reads CASSSPTPGQFTGELFF. Written as DNA, the CDR3 is TGTGCCAGCAGTTCCCCGACACCGGGACAGTTCACCGGGGAGCTGTTTTTT. Looking up the rest from reference TRBV28 and TRBJ2-2 gives the full variable domain: DVKVTQSSRYLVKRTGEKVFLECVQDMDHENMFWYRQDPGLGLRLIYFSYDVKMKEKGDIPEGYSVSREKKERFSLILESASTNQTSMYLCASSSPTPGQFTGELFFGEGSRLTVL.

Only one count was recorded for this clonotype. The gene calls are TRBV11-1 and TRBJ2-7; 9 bases agree with TRBD2. This CDR3 is 14 amino acids long. Losses at the gene ends were 3 bases for V and 2 bases for J; bases not matched to a gene: 2. Germline V lookup: CDR1 SGHAT, CDR2 FQDESV (reference sequence). DNA for the CDR3: TGTGCCAGCAGCTTGCGGGGGGGGGCCTACGAGCAGTACTTC. This gives the protein CASSLRGGAYEQYF.

For this clonotype: A clone one base away is much larger, so this may be a read error. This chain joins TRBV6-5 and TRBJ1-6, with D hard to call. V was trimmed by 5 bases and J by 11 bases, leaving 22 bases between them. The CDR3 totals 16 residues. Germline V gene data show CDR1 as MNHEY and CDR2 as SVGAGI. Here the CDR3 reads CASSDVRTYDYPPLHF. In DNA form, the CDR3 reads TGTGCCAGCAGTGACGTACGGACGTACGATTATCCACCCCTCCACTTT.

The V call is TRBV18, the J call TRBJ1-1, with D maybe TRBD1 (6 bases). This CDR3 is built from 16 residues. V was shortened by 3 bases and J by 1 base, with 15 bases between the two germline ends. The V gene's germline CDR1 is KGHSH and CDR2 LQKENI. The CDR3 here is CASSPRPGTTNTEAFF. The CDR3 coding sequence is TGTGCCAGCTCACCTCGTCCCGGGACAACGAACACTGAAGCTTTCTTT. The entire variable domain, with the rest obtained from reference TRBV18 and TRBJ1-1, is as follows: NAGVMQNPRHLVRRRGQEARLRCSPMKGHSHVYWYRQLPEEGLKFMVYLQKENIIDESGMPKERFSAEFPKEGPSILRIQQVVRGDSAAYFCASSPRPGTTNTEAFFGQGTRLTVV.

This chain connects TRBV5-6 to TRBJ1-1; TRBD1 matches 8 bases. CDR3 size: 18 residues. With V trimmed by 1 base and J by 2 bases, 13 bases remained unmatched. Germline values: CDR1 SGHDT, CDR2 YYEEEE. The CDR3 DNA reads as TGTGCCAGCAGCTTGACAAGAGGGCAGGGGGCGCTTAACACTGAAGCTTTCTTT. It yields the protein CASSLTRGQGALNTEAFF.

In its sample, this clonotype was seen a few times. The chain has TRBV5-5 and TRBJ2-7; 9 bases agree with TRBD1. This CDR3 contains 15 residues. J was trimmed by 2 bases and V by 5 bases; bases with no gene match: 8. Germline-derived CDR1 and CDR2 are SGHKS and YYEKEE (reference sequence). The CDR3 loop reads CASRLGQGRPYEQYF. The CDR3 DNA reads TGTGCCAGCAGACTAGGACAGGGGAGGCCCTACGAGCAGTACTTC.

Relative to its sample, this clonotype is medium-sized. The gene calls are TRBV27 and TRBJ2-7; 7 bases match TRBD1. This CDR3 is built from 13 residues. V was clipped by 5 bases and J by 4 bases; unmatched bases: 5. Germline loops: CDR1 MNHEY, CDR2 SMNVEV (reference sequence). CDR3 DNA sequence: TGTGCCAGCAGTCCCGAACAGGGGTACGAGCAGTACTTC. The encoded protein is CASSPEQGYEQYF.

This clonotype was counted between two and nine times. This chain uses TRBV11-2 with TRBJ2-2; D uncertain. The germline gives CDR1 SGHAT, CDR2 FQNNGV. V was clipped by 2 bases and J by 4 bases, with 2 bases between them. The CDR3 totals 12 residues. As DNA, the CDR3 is TGTGCCAGCAGCTTACGCACCGGGGAGCTGTTTTTT. Translated: CASSLRTGELFF.

The genes are TRBV20-1 and TRBJ1-2; 7 positions match TRBD1. Trimming cost V 3 bases and J 5 bases; bases outside gene matches: 6. The length of the CDR3 is 13 residues. Germline CDR1 is DFQATT and CDR2 is SNEGSKA (reference sequence). CDR3 loop: CSASTGAEYGYTF. In DNA, the CDR3 is TGCAGTGCTAGCACAGGGGCAGAGTATGGCTACACCTTC.

The chain has TRBV15 and TRBJ2-2; D might be TRBD1 or TRBD2, each matching 5 bases. The CDR3 consists of 12 residues. Trimming shortened V by 1 base and J by 9 bases, and 6 bases separated the two germline ends. CDR1 and CDR2 from the germline V gene are LNHNV and YYDKDF (reference sequence). CDR3 DNA sequence: TGTGCCACCAGCAGAGCGGGGCGGGAGCTGTTTTTT. Translated: CATSRAGRELFF.

The chain has TRBV4-3 and TRBJ2-1; a weak D match, TRBD2 (7 bases). The CDR3 has 12 residues. CDR1 LGHNA and CDR2 YSLEER come from the germline V gene. V lost 2 bases and J lost 9, with 8 bases in between. The chain's CDR3 is CASSQRGGEQFF. In DNA, the CDR3 is TGCGCCAGCAGCCAAAGGGGGGGTGAGCAGTTCTTC.

By sample fraction, this clonotype is medium-sized. The genes are TRBV19 and TRBJ2-2, with 12 bases that match TRBD2. The V gene's germline CDR1 is LNHDA and CDR2 SQIVND (reference sequence). The CDR3 is 16 residues long. V dropped 4 bases and J dropped 6; count of bases not matched to a gene: 6. The DNA of the CDR3 is TGTGCCAGTAGTACGCTAGCGGGAGGGCCGCCCGGGGAGCTGTTTTTT. Translating gives CASSTLAGGPPGELFF.

The chain joins TRBV5-5 to TRBJ2-4; 7 bases are a match to TRBD1. CDR3 length: 13 amino acids. V lost 5 bases, J lost 2 bases, and 1 base stayed unmatched. From germline, CDR1 is SGHKS and CDR2 YYEKEE (reference sequence). The CDR3 DNA is TGTGCCAGCAGAGGGGGCTCCAAAAACATTCAGTACTTC. Protein sequence: CASRGGSKNIQYF.

V is TRBV11-3 and J is TRBJ2-4; 7 bases align to TRBD2. This CDR3 spans 18 amino acids. Unmatched junction bases numbered 20, after V lost 4 bases and J lost 8 bases. Germline CDR1 and CDR2: SGHNT and YENEEA. The DNA for the CDR3 is TGTGCCAGCAGCTCGGGGCCAAGCGGGGCCTCGTTCGGGGACATTCAGTACTTC. Amino acid sequence: CASSSGPSGASFGDIQYF. Full variable domain (outside the CDR3, taken from reference TRBV11-3 and TRBJ2-4): EAGVVQSPRYKIIEKKQPVAFWCNPISGHNTLYWYLQNLGQGPELLIRYENEEAVDDSQLPKDRFSAERLKGVDSTLKIQPAELGDSAVYLCASSSGPSGASFGDIQYFGAGTRLSVL.

This clonotype is medium-sized in the sample. The chain has TRBV29-1 and TRBJ2-1; weak D call: TRBD2 (8 bases). The germline V and J ends were trimmed by 8 bases and 3 bases, with 20 bases remaining between them. Per germline, CDR1 SQVTM and CDR2 ANQGSEA. The CDR3 has 15 amino acids. CDR3 in DNA: TGCAGCCCCTCGGGAGGGGGCTTTTTCTACAATGAGCAGTTCTTC. Its protein is CSPSGGGFFYNEQFF.

A few counts support this clonotype. The CDR3 nucleotides read TGTGCCTCCCGGGCGGGTGGCACAGATACGCAGTATTTT. It translates to CASRAGGTDTQYF. The chain carries TRBV24-1 and TRBJ2-3; tentative D call: TRBD2 (5 bases). Germline V gene data show CDR1 as KGHDR and CDR2 as SFDVKD. The length of the CDR3 is 13 residues. Trimming removed 12 bases at V and 1 base at J, with 13 bases between.

The sample holds a few counts of this clonotype. V and J are TRBV24-1 and TRBJ2-1, with TRBD1 identical over 9 bases. This CDR3 is built from 16 residues. CDR1 is KGHDR and CDR2 is SFDVKD in the germline V gene. V gave up 4 bases and J gave up 5 bases; unmatched junction bases: 8. In DNA, the CDR3 is TGTGCCACCAGTGACCGCGACAGGGGGAGGGACAATGAGCAGTTCTTC. Translating gives CATSDRDRGRDNEQFF.

This clonotype was seen only a few times. The V and J genes are TRBV27 and TRBJ2-7; TRBD1 agrees at 9 bases. The CDR3 consists of 15 residues. The V and J ends lost 2 bases and 3 bases, in that order; junction bases with no gene match: 5. Germline loops: CDR1 MNHEY, CDR2 SMNVEV (reference sequence). The CDR3 DNA reads TGTGCCAGCAGTTTACCGGGACAGGGCAGCTACGAGCAGTACTTC. Its protein is CASSLPGQGSYEQYF.

This clonotype has just a few counts. V gene TRBV7-9 combines with J gene TRBJ1-2; a weak D match, TRBD1 (6 bases). V lost 6 bases to trimming and J lost 3 bases, with 14 bases between them. This CDR3 is 14 amino acids long. Germline V gives CDR1 SEHNR, CDR2 FQNEAQ (reference sequence). Here the CDR3 reads CASSGGALDYGYTF. The DNA of the CDR3 is TGTGCCAGCAGTGGGGGGGCGTTAGACTATGGCTACACCTTC.

This clonotype is judged large. This chain uses TRBV29-1 with TRBJ2-7; D is possibly TRBD1 (5 bases). Trimming took off 2 bases at V and 3 bases at J, with 8 bases between the two ends. The CDR3 is 12 amino acids. From germline, CDR1 is SQVTM and CDR2 ANQGSEA. In nucleotides, the CDR3 is TGCAGCGTTGAAATGACAGACTACGAGCAGTACTTC. Translated: CSVEMTDYEQYF.

Only a few counts were recorded for this clonotype. The CDR3 bases are TGTGCCAGCAGATGGAGGTCTAGCGGGGGTCAGTTCTTC. Protein sequence: CASRWRSSGGQFF. V and J are TRBV12-3 or TRBV12-4 and TRBJ2-1; 10 bases align to TRBD2. V was pared by 6 bases and J by 13 bases, with 9 bases of the junction left unmatched. This CDR3 contains 13 residues.

The chain employs TRBV7-9 and TRBJ2-1; 7 bases map to TRBD1. Germline values: CDR1 SEHNR, CDR2 FQNEAQ (reference sequence). The CDR3 runs to 17 residues. V was pared by 0 bases and J by 0 bases, with 5 bases of the junction left unmatched. In DNA, the CDR3 is TGTGCCAGCAGCTTAGCAGGGACAGTTTTCTCCTACAATGAGCAGTTCTTC. It is translated as CASSLAGTVFSYNEQFF.

The CDR3 sequence is CASSQVSGTGGDNEKLFF. The CDR3 nucleotides read TGCGCCAGCAGCCAAGTCTCCGGGACAGGGGGGGATAATGAAAAACTGTTTTTT. V and J are TRBV4-3 and TRBJ1-4; the match to TRBD1 covers 11 bases. V lost 1 base and J lost 4; bases outside the gene matches: 8. The CDR3 spans 18 residues. CDR1 is LGHNA and CDR2 is YSLEER in the germline V gene.

This clonotype was detected only once. This could be a read error, since a much larger clone is one nucleotide away. The chain combines TRBV6-2 or TRBV6-3 with TRBJ2-3, with a possible D match to TRBD1 (6 bases). Germline V gene data show CDR1 as MNHEY and CDR2 as SVGEGT. The CDR3 consists of 13 residues. With 5 bases removed from V and 1 base from J, the gap between germline ends came to 7 bases. The CDR3, as DNA: TGTGCCAGCAGTGACAGGTGCACAGATACGCAGTATTTT. Protein product: CASSDRCTDTQYF.

This clonotype appeared a few times. The chain links TRBV5-5 to TRBJ2-3, with a possible D match to TRBD2 (6 bases). The CDR3 covers 16 residues. Germline CDR1 and CDR2: SGHKS and YYEKEE (reference sequence). The V end lost 4 bases, the J end lost 1 base, and 16 bases lay between the germline ends. DNA for the CDR3: TGTGCCAGCAGCCTTAGCTTTAGCGGCCGCACAGATACGCAGTATTTT. It specifies CASSLSFSGRTDTQYF. Full variable domain (rest looked up from reference TRBV5-5 and TRBJ2-3): DAGVTQSPTHLIKTRGQQVTLRCSPISGHKSVSWYQQVLGQGPQFIFQYYEKEERGRGNFPDRFSARQFPNYSSELNVNALLLGDSALYLCASSLSFSGRTDTQYFGPGTRLTVL.